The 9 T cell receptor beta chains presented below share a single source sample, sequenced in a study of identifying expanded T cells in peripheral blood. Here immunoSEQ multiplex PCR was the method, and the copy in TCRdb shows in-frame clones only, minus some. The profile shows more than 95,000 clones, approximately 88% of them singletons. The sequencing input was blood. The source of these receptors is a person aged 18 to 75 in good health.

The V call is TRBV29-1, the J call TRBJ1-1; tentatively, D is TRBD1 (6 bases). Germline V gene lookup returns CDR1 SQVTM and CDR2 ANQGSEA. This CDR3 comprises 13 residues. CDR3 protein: CSTSGQNYRGAFF. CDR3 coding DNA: TGCAGTACTTCCGGACAGAATTACCGCGGGGCTTTCTTT.

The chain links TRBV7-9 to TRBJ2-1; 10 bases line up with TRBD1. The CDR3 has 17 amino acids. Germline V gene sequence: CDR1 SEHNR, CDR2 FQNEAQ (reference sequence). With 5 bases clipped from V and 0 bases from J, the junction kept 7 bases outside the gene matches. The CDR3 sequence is CASSPRDRGFSYNEQFF. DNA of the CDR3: TGTGCCAGCAGCCCCCGGGACAGGGGTTTCTCCTACAATGAGCAGTTCTTC.

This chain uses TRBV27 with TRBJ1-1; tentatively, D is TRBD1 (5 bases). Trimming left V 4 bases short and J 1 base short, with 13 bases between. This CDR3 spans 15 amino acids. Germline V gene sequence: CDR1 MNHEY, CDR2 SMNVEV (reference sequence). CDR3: CASSSPLTANTEAFF. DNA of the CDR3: TGTGCCAGCAGTTCCCCCTTGACAGCGAACACTGAAGCTTTCTTT.

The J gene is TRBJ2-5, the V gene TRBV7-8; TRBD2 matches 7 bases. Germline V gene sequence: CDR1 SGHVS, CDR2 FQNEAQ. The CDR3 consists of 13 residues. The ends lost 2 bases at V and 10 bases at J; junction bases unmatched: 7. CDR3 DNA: TGTGCCAGCAGCTTATTTACTGGGAGGGACCAGTACTTC. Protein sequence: CASSLFTGRDQYF.

CDR3 region: CAWSGYSGYTF. The CDR3 DNA reads as TGTGCCTGGAGTGGATATAGTGGCTACACCTTC. This chain links TRBV30 with TRBJ1-2; D remains unclear. The CDR3 spans 11 residues. V lost 1 base and J 7 bases, leaving 7 bases between the germline ends. CDR1 GTSNPN and CDR2 SVGIG come from the germline V gene (reference sequence).

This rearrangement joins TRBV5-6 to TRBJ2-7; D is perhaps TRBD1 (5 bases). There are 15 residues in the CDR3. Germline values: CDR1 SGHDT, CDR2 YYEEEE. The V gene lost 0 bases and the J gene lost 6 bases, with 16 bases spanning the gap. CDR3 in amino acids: CASSLEGHHIIEQYF. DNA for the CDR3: TGTGCCAGCAGCTTGGAAGGACACCATATCATCGAGCAGTACTTC. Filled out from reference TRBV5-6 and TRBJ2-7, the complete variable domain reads DAGVTQSPTHLIKTRGQQVTLRCSPKSGHDTVSWYQQALGQGPQFIFQYYEEEERQRGNFPDRFSGHQFPNYSSELNVNALLLGDSALYLCASSLEGHHIIEQYFGPGTRLTVT.

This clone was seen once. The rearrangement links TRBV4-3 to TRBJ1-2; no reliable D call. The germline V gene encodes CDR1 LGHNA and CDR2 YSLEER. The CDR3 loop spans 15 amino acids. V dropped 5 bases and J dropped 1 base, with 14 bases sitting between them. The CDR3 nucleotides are TGCGCCAGCAGCAAATTTTTCTTAGATAACTATGGCTACACCTTC. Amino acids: CASSKFFLDNYGYTF.

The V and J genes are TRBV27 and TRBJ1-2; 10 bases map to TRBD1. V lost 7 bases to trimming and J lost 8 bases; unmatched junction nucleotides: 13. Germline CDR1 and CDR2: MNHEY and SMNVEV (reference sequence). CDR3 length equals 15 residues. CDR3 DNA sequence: TGTGCCAGCACCCCCGTTCCGGGACAGGGGAACGGCTACACCTTC. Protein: CASTPVPGQGNGYTF.

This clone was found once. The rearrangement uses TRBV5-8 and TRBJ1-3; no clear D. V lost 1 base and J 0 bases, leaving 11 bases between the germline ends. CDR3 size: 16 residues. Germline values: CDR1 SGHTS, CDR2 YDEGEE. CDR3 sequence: CASSLYGPRSGNTIYF. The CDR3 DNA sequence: TGTGCCAGCAGCTTGTACGGGCCCCGCTCTGGAAACACCATATATTTT.